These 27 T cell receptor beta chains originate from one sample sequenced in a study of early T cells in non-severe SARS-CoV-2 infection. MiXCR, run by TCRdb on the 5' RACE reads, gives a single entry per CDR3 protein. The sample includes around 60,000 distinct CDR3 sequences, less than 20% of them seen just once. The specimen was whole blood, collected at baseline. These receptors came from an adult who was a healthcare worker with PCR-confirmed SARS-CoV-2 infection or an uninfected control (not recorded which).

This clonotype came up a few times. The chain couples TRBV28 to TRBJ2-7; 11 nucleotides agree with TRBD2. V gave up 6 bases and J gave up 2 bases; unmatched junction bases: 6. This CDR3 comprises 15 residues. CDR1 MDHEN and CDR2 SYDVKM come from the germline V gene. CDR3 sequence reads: CASRLRLAGTYEQYF. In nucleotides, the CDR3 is TGTGCCAGCAGACTCCGACTAGCGGGGACCTACGAGCAGTACTTC.

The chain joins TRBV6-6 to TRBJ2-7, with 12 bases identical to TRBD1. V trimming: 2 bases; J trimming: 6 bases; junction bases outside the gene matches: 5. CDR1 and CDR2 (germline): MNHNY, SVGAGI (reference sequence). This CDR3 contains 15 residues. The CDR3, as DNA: TGTGCCAGCAGTTACACCGGGACAGGGGGCCTCGAGCAGTACTTC. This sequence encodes CASSYTGTGGLEQYF.

The CDR3 spells CASSQEGKDSNIQYF. The CDR3 DNA reads TGCGCCAGCAGCCAAGAAGGAAAGGACTCGAACATTCAGTACTTC. J is TRBJ2-4 and V is TRBV4-3; a weak D match, TRBD2 (5 bases). The CDR3 consists of 15 residues. Trimming removed 0 bases from V and 7 bases from J, with 13 bases in between. In germline, CDR1 is LGHNA, CDR2 YSLEER.

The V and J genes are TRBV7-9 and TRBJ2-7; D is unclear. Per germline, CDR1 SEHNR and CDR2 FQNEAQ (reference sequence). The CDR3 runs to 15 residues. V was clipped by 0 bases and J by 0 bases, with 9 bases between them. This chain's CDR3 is CASSLAKASSYEQYF. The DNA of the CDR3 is TGTGCCAGCAGCTTAGCGAAAGCCAGCTCCTACGAGCAGTACTTC. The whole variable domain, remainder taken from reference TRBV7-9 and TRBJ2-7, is DTGVSQNPRHKITKRGQNVTFRCDPISEHNRLYWYRQTLGQGPEFLTYFQNEAQLEKSRLLSDRFSAERPKGSFSTLEIQRTEQGDSAMYLCASSLAKASSYEQYFGPGTRLTVT.

The DNA of the CDR3 is TGTGCCAGCAGTTACTCGAATCCGCCACCCTCGGGCGGCTACACCTTC. Its protein is CASSYSNPPPSGGYTF. V gene TRBV6-6 combines with J gene TRBJ1-2; D is unresolved. V lost 0 bases to trimming and J lost 8 bases, with 19 bases between them. The V gene's germline CDR1 is MNHNY and CDR2 SVGAGI (reference sequence). The CDR3 runs to 16 residues.

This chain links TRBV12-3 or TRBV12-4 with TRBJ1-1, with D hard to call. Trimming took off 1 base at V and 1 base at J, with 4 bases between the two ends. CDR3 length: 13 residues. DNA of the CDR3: TGTGCCAGCAGTTTAGAAAGGAACACTGAAGCTTTCTTT. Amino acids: CASSLERNTEAFF.

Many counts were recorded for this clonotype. This chain's CDR3 is CASSQETSGTLYNEQFF. In nucleotides, the CDR3 is TGCGCCAGCAGCCAAGAAACTAGCGGGACACTCTACAATGAGCAGTTCTTC. V gene TRBV4-3 combines with J gene TRBJ2-1; TRBD2 matches at 10 bases. The trim removed 0 bases at V and 3 bases at J, leaving 5 bases unmatched. Germline V lookup: CDR1 LGHNA, CDR2 YSLEER. This CDR3 has 17 amino acids.

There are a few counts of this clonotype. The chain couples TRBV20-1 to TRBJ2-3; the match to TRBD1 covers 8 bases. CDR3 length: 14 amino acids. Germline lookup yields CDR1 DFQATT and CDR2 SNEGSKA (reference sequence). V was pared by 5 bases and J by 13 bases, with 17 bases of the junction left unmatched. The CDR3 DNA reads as TGCAGTGCTGGAGGACAGGGAAAAGGTGGTGAGGAGTATTTT. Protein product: CSAGGQGKGGEEYF.

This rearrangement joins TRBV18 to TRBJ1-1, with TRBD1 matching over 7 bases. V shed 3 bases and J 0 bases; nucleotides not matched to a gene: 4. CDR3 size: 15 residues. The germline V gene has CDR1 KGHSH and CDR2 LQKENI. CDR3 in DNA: TGTGCCAGCTCACCCCAGGGACAGATGAACACTGAAGCTTTCTTT. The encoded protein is CASSPQGQMNTEAFF.

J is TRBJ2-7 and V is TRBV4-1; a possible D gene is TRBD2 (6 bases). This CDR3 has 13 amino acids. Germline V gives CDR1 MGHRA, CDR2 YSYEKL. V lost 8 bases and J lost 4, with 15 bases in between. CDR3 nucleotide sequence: TGCGCCAGCTCCCGGACTATACTTTACGAGCAGTACTTC. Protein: CASSRTILYEQYF.

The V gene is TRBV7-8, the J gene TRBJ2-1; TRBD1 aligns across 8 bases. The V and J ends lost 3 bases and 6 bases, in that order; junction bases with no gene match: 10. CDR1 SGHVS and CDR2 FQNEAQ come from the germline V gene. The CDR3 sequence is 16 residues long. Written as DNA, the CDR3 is TGTGCCAGCAGCTTGGCCACCGCGGGACAGGCCAATGAGCAGTTCTTC. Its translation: CASSLATAGQANEQFF.

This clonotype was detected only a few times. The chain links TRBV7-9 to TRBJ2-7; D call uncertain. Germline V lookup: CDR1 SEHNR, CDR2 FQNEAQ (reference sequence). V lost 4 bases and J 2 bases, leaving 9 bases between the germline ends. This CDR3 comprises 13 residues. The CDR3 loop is CASSSGRAYEQYF. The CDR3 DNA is TGTGCCAGCAGCTCTGGTAGAGCCTACGAGCAGTACTTC. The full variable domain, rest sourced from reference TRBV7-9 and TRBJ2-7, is DTGVSQNPRHKITKRGQNVTFRCDPISEHNRLYWYRQTLGQGPEFLTYFQNEAQLEKSRLLSDRFSAERPKGSFSTLEIQRTEQGDSAMYLCASSSGRAYEQYFGPGTRLTVT.

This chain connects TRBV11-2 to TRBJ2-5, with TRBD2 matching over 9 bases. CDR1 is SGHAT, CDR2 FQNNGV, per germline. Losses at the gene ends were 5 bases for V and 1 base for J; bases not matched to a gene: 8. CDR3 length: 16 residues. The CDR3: CASSLGTSRVQETQYF. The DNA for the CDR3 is TGTGCCAGCAGCCTGGGGACTAGCCGGGTCCAAGAGACCCAGTACTTC.

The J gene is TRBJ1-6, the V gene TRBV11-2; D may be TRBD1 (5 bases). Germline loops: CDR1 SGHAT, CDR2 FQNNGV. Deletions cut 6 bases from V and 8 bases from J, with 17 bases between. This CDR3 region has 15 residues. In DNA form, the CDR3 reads TGTGCCAGCAGTTCCGGCTCGGCCAGGGATTCACCCCTCCACTTT. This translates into CASSSGSARDSPLHF.

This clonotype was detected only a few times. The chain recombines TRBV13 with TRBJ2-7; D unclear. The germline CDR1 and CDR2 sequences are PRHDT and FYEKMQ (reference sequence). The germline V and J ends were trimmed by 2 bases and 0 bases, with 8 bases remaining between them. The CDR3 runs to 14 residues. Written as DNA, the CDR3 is TGTGCCAGCAGCTTAAAAAAAAGCTCCTACGAGCAGTACTTC. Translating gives CASSLKKSSYEQYF.

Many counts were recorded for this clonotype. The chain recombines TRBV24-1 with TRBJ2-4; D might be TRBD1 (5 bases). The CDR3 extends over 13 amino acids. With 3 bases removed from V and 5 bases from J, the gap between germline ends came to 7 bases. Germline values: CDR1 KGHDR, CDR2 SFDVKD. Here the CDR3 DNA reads TGTGCCACCAGTGATCCGACAGAAAACATTCAGTACTTC. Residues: CATSDPTENIQYF.

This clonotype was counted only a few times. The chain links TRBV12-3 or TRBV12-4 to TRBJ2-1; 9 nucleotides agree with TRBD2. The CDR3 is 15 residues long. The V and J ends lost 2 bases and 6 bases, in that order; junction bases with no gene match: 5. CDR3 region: CASSLWREGRNEQFF. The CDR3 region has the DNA TGTGCCAGCAGTTTATGGCGGGAGGGCCGCAATGAGCAGTTCTTC.

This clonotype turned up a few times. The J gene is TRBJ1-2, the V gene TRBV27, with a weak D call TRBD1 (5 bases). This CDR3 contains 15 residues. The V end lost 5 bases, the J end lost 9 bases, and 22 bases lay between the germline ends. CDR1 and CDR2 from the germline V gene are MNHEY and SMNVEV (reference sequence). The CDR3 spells CASSKMSAGGERYTF. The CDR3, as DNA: TGTGCCAGCAGTAAAATGTCGGCGGGGGGAGAACGCTACACCTTC.

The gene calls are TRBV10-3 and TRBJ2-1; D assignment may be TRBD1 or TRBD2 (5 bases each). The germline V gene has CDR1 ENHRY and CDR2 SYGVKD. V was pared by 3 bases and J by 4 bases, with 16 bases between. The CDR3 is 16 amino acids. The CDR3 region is CAISDSPGTKYNEQFF. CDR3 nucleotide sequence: TGTGCCATCAGTGATAGTCCCGGGACGAAGTACAATGAGCAGTTCTTC.

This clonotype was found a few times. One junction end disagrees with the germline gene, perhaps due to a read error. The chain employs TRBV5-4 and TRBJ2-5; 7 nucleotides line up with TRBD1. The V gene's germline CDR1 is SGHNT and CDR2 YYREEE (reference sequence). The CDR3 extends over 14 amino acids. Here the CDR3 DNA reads TGTGCCAGCAGCCACGACAGGGCCCAAGGGACCCAGTACTTC. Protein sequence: CASSHDRAQGTQYF. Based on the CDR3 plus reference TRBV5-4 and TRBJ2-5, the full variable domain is ETGVTQSPTHLIKTRGQQVTLRCSSQSGHNTVSWYQQALGQGPQFIFQYYREEENGRGNFPPRFSGLQFPNYSSELNVNALELDDSALYLCASSHDRAQGTQYFGPGTRLLVL.

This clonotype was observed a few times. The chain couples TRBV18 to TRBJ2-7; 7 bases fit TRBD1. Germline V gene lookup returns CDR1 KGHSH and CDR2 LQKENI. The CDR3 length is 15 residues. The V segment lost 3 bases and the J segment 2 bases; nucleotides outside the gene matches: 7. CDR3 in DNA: TGTGCCAGCTCACCGCGACAGGGATCCCCCTACGAGCAGTACTTC. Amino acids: CASSPRQGSPYEQYF.

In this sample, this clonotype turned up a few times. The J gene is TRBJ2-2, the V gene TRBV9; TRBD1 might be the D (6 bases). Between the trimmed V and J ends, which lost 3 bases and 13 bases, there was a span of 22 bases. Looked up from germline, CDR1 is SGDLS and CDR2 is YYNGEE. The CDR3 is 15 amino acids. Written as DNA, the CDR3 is TGTGCCAGCAGCGAACACCAACAGGGCCACTGTTGGCTGTTTTTT. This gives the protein CASSEHQQGHCWLFF.

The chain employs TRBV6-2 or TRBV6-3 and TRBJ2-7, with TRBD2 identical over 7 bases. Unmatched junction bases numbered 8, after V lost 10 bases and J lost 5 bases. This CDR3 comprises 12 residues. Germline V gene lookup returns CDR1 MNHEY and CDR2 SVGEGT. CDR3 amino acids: CATSGTGNEQYF. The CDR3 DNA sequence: TGTGCCACCAGCGGGACCGGAAACGAGCAGTACTTC.

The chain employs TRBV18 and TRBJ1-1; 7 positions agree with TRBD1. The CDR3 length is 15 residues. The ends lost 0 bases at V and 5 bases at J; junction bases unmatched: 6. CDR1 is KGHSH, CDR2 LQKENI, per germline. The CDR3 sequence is CASSPPTGQRTEAFF. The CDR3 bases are TGTGCCAGCTCACCACCGACAGGGCAGAGGACTGAAGCTTTCTTT.

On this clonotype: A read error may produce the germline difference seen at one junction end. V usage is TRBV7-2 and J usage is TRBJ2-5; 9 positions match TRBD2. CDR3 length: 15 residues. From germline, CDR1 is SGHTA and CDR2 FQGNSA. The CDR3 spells CANSLAAGGLKTQYF. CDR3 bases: TGTGCCAACAGCTTAGCTGCGGGGGGGCTAAAGACCCAGTACTTC.

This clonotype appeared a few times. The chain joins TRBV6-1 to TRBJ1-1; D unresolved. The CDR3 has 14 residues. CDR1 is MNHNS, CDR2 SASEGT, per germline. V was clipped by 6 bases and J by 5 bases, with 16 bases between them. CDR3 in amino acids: CASREQAGNTEAFF. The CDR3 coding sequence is TGTGCCAGCAGGGAGCAGGCTGGGAATACTGAAGCTTTCTTT.

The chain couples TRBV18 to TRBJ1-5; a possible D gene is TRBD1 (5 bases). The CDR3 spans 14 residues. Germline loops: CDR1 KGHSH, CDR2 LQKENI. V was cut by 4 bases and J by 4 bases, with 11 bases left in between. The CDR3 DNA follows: TGTGCCAGCTCACAGGGGACGGAGAATCAGCCCCAGCATTTT. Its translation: CASSQGTENQPQHF.